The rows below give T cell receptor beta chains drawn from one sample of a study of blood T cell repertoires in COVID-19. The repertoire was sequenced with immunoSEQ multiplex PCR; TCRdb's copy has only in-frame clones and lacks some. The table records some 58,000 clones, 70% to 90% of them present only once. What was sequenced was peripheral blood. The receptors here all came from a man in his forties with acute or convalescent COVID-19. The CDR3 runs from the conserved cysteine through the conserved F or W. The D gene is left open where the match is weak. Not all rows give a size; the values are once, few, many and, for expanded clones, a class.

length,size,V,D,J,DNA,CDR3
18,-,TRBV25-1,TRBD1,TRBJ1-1,TGTGCCAGCAGTGAAGGTGGAGTAGTGGGACAGACGAACACTGAAGCTTTCTTT,CASSEGGVVGQTNTEAFF
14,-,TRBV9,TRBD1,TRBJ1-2,TGTGCCAGCAGCGCGGGACAGGGGGCCGGTGGCTACACCTTC,CASSAGQGAGGYTF
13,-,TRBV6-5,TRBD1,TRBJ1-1,TGTGCCAGCAGCCAAGGGGGCCGGACTGAAGCTTTCTTT,CASSQGGRTEAFF
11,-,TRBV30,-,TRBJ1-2,TGTGCCTGTCAGTTTTACTATGGCTACACCTTC,CACQFYYGYTF
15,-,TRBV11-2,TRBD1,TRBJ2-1,TGTGCCAGCAGCTTAGGGACAGGGGTCTACAATGAGCAGTTCTTC,CASSLGTGVYNEQFF
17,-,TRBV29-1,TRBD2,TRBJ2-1,TGCAGCGTTGATATAGCGGGGGGGAGCGTGTACTACAATGAGCAGTTCTTC,CSVDIAGGSVYYNEQFF
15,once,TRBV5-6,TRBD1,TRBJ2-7,TGTGCCAGCAGCCCAGGGACAGGCAGCTCCTACGAGCAGTACTTC,CASSPGTGSSYEQYF
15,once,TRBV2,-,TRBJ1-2,TGTGCCAGCAGTTCCTGGACAGAGACTAACTATGGCTACACCTTC,CASSSWTETNYGYTF
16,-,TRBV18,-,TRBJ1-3,TGTGCCAGCTCCCAGGGCAGCTCTAGCTCTGGAAACACCATATATTTT,CASSQGSSSSGNTIYF
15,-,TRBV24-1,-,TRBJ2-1,TGTGCCACCAGTGACTCCGACAGCTCCTACAATGAGCAGTTCTTC,CATSDSDSSYNEQFF
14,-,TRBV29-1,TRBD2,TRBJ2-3,TGCAGCGTTACCAGCGGGGGGGCCACAGATACGCAGTATTTT,CSVTSGGATDTQYF
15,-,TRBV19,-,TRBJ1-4,TGTGCCAGTAGAGGGTTAGGCCTCAGGGGCGAAAAACTGTTTTTT,CASRGLGLRGEKLFF
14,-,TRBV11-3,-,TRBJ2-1,TGTGCCAGCAGCTCAGAGAGCTCCTACAATGAGCAGTTCTTC,CASSSESSYNEQFF
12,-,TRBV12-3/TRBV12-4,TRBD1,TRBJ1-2,TGTGCCAGCAGTTCCCCACAGGGGAGGAACACCTTC,CASSSPQGRNTF
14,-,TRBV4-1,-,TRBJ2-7,TGCGCCAGCAGCCACCCCGGGACATACTACGAGCAGTACTTC,CASSHPGTYYEQYF
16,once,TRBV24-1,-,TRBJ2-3,TGTGCCACCAGTGATACCCTCGGCGAGGACACAGATACGCAGTATTTT,CATSDTLGEDTDTQYF
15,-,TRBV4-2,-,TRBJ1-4,TGTGCCAGCAGCTCCAGGGCTGGGGGCACAGAAAAACTGTTTTTT,CASSSRAGGTEKLFF
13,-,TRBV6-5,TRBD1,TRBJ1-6,TGTGCCAGCAGGGACAGGACTAATTCACCCCTCCACTTT,CASRDRTNSPLHF
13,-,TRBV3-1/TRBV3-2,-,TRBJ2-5,TGTGCCAGCAGCCAGAATCCCGGGGAGACCCAGTACTTC,CASSQNPGETQYF
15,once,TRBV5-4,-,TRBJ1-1,TGTGCCAGCACCTCGGGGGGTTCGGGGACCACTGAAGCTTTCTTT,CASTSGGSGTTEAFF
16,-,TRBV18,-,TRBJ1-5,TGTGCCAGCTCACCCAGTACGGTAGGGGAGGGGCAGCCCCAGCATTTT,CASSPSTVGEGQPQHF
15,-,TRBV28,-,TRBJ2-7,TGTGCCAGCAGTTCAGGAGGGGGCGTTTCCTACGAGCAGTACTTC,CASSSGGGVSYEQYF
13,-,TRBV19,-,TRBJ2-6,TGTGCCAGTAGTAGCAGTGGGGCCAACGTCCTGACTTTC,CASSSSGANVLTF
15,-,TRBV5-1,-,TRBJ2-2,TGCGCCAGCAGTCCGGATGGGGCAGGCTTGTCGGAGCTGTTTTTT,CASSPDGAGLSELFF
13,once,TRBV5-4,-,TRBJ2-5,TGTGCCAGCAGCTTACTAGCCTCGGGGACCCAGTACTTC,CASSLLASGTQYF
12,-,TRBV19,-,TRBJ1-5,TGTGCCAGTAGTATAGCTGAGCAGCCCCAGCATTTT,CASSIAEQPQHF
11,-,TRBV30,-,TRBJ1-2,TGTGCCTGGACCCAACTCCGCGGCTACACCTTC,CAWTQLRGYTF
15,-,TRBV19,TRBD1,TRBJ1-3,TGTGCCAGCCGTATAAGGGCAGGGGGAGGAAACACCATATATTTT,CASRIRAGGGNTIYF
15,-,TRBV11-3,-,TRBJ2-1,TGTGCCAGCAGCTCGGACGGACAGCTTTTCGATGAGCAGTTCTTC,CASSSDGQLFDEQFF
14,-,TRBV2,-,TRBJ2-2,TGTGCCAGGGGGCGGCTAGATAATATCGGGGAGCTGTTTTTT,CARGRLDNIGELFF
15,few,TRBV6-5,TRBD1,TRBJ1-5,TGTGCCAGCAGCCCCGCGACAGGGGACAATCAGCCCCAGCATTTT,CASSPATGDNQPQHF
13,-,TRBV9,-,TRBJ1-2,TGTGCCAGCAGCGTACAGGGAGGCTATGGCTACACCTTC,CASSVQGGYGYTF
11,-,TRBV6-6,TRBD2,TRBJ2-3,TGTGCCAGCACCGGGGGACTAGCAAAGTATTTT,CASTGGLAKYF
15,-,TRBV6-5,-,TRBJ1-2,TGTGCCAGCTACCTAAGAGGGAGCTGGGGCTATGGCTACACCTTC,CASYLRGSWGYGYTF
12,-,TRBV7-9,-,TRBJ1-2,TGTGCCAGCAGCTTCAGCGCGAATGGCTACACCTTC,CASSFSANGYTF
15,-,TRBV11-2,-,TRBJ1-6,TGTGCCAGCAGCTTAGCTCCGGGGAAAGGGTCACCCCTCCACTTT,CASSLAPGKGSPLHF
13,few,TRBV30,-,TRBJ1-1,TGTGCCTGGAGTGTATGGGGGAGGCCTGAAGCTTTCTTT,CAWSVWGRPEAFF
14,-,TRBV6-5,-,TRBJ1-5,TGTGCCAGCAGGACGGGAGGTCGGGATCAGCCCCAGCATTTT,CASRTGGRDQPQHF
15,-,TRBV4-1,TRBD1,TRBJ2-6,TGCGCCAGCGCTACAGGGGGGATTGGGGCCAACGTCCTGACTTTC,CASATGGIGANVLTF
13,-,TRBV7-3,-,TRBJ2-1,TGTGCCAGCAGCTTAGGCGGTCGGCCTGAGCAGTTCTTC,CASSLGGRPEQFF
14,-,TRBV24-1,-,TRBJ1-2,TGTGCCACCAGTGATTTGTCGAGGAACTATGGCTACACCTTC,CATSDLSRNYGYTF